The 21 T cell receptor beta chains below come from one sample, sequenced in a study of T cell responses to AZD1222 COVID-19 vaccine. Repertoires were generated with immunoSEQ multiplex PCR, while TCRdb's copy carries only in-frame clones and drops some. The sample includes 90,000 to 120,000 clones, around 90% of them seen just once. The starting material was peripheral blood, obtained on day 0 of AZD1222 vaccination. These receptors came from an adult in good health.

The chain combines TRBV5-5 with TRBJ2-3, with D uncertain. CDR1 SGHKS and CDR2 YYEKEE come from the germline V gene (reference sequence). The ends were cut back, 0 bases at V and 3 bases at J, with 5 bases in the middle. This CDR3 is built from 13 residues. In DNA, the CDR3 is TGTGCCAGCAGCTTGGACTTTACAGATACGCAGTATTTT. Protein sequence: CASSLDFTDTQYF.

The chain recombines TRBV2 with TRBJ2-7; 7 nucleotides agree with TRBD2. CDR1 SNHLY and CDR2 FYNNEI come from the germline V gene. J was trimmed by 4 bases and V by 6 bases; bases with no gene match: 9. The CDR3 loop spans 14 amino acids. As DNA, the CDR3 is TGTGCCAGCAGGTCGCGCGGGAGTAATTACGAGCAGTACTTC. Amino acids: CASRSRGSNYEQYF. Variable domain in full (rest from reference TRBV2 and TRBJ2-7): EPEVTQTPSHQVTQMGQEVILRCVPISNHLYFYWYRQILGQKVEFLVSFYNNEISEKSEIFDDQFSVERPDGSNFTLKIRSTKLEDSAMYFCASRSRGSNYEQYFGPGTRLTVT.

The genes are TRBV7-2 and TRBJ1-2, with 11 bases lining up with TRBD1. Germline loops: CDR1 SGHTA, CDR2 FQGNSA. The CDR3 runs to 18 residues. The trim removed 2 bases at V and 4 bases at J, leaving 12 bases unmatched. The CDR3 DNA reads TGTGCCAGCAGCTTATCCGGACAGGGGGCAAAACGTGTCTATGGCTACACCTTC. Its translation: CASSLSGQGAKRVYGYTF.

The V and J genes are TRBV7-9 and TRBJ1-2; D is unclear. V was trimmed by 0 bases and J by 0 bases, leaving 17 bases between them. The CDR3 totals 18 residues. Germline values: CDR1 SEHNR, CDR2 FQNEAQ (reference sequence). The CDR3 is CASSLAISTTEANYGYTF. CDR3 sequence (DNA): TGTGCCAGCAGCTTAGCTATTAGTACAACCGAAGCTAACTATGGCTACACCTTC.

The rearrangement uses TRBV5-6 and TRBJ2-7; D is uncertain. The V end lost 0 bases, the J end lost 4 bases, and 5 bases lay between the germline ends. Looked up from germline, CDR1 is SGHDT and CDR2 is YYEEEE. There are 12 residues in the CDR3. CDR3 residues: CASSLGVYEQYF. DNA for the CDR3: TGTGCCAGCAGCTTGGGTGTTTACGAGCAGTACTTC.

This chain joins TRBV29-1 and TRBJ1-6; D gene unclear. Germline lookup yields CDR1 SQVTM and CDR2 ANQGSEA. The V and J ends lost 4 bases and 7 bases respectively, with 11 bases between them. The CDR3 has 13 residues. CDR3 loop: CSVAQDKNSPLHF. The CDR3 region has the DNA TGCAGCGTTGCCCAGGATAAGAATTCACCCCTCCACTTT. The full variable domain, completed using reference TRBV29-1 and TRBJ1-6, is SAVISQKPSRDICQRGTSLTIQCQVDSQVTMMFWYRQQPGQSLTLIATANQGSEATYESGFVIDKFPISRPNLTFSTLTVSNMSPEDSSIYLCSVAQDKNSPLHFGNGTRLTVT.

The chain recombines TRBV5-4 with TRBJ1-1; D unclear. CDR1 is SGHNT and CDR2 is YYREEE in the germline V gene (reference sequence). Trimming took 0 bases from V and 3 from J, leaving 9 bases between them. The CDR3 is made up of 14 amino acids. The CDR3 DNA reads as TGTGCCAGCAGCTTGGATTCGGGTCACACTGAAGCTTTCTTT. It encodes CASSLDSGHTEAFF. The entire variable domain, with the rest obtained from reference TRBV5-4 and TRBJ1-1, is as follows: ETGVTQSPTHLIKTRGQQVTLRCSSQSGHNTVSWYQQALGQGPQFIFQYYREEENGRGNFPPRFSGLQFPNYSSELNVNALELDDSALYLCASSLDSGHTEAFFGQGTRLTVV.

The V gene is TRBV10-3, the J gene TRBJ1-1; D call uncertain. The CDR3 consists of 13 residues. Germline CDR1 reads ENHRY; CDR2 reads SYGVKD. The V and J ends lost 1 base and 1 base respectively, with 4 bases between them. The CDR3 sequence is CAISEWGNTEAFF. CDR3 in DNA: TGTGCCATCAGTGAGTGGGGGAACACTGAAGCTTTCTTT.

J is TRBJ2-7 and V is TRBV9; the match to TRBD1 covers 7 bases. The CDR3 covers 15 residues. Looked up from germline, CDR1 is SGDLS and CDR2 is YYNGEE. V gave up 4 bases and J gave up 1 base; unmatched junction bases: 8. The CDR3 DNA reads as TGTGCCAGCAGCTCCATGGACAGGTCTTCCTACGAGCAGTACTTC. Protein: CASSSMDRSSYEQYF. The whole variable domain, remainder taken from reference TRBV9 and TRBJ2-7, is DSGVTQTPKHLITATGQRVTLRCSPRSGDLSVYWYQQSLDQGLQFLIQYYNGEERAKGNILERFSAQQFPDLHSELNLSSLELGDSALYFCASSSMDRSSYEQYFGPGTRLTVT.

V and J are TRBV6-5 and TRBJ1-1; D is ambiguous. The CDR3 extends over 13 amino acids. V shed 8 bases and J shed 0 bases, with 10 bases lying between them. Germline V lookup: CDR1 MNHEY, CDR2 SVGAGI. Written as DNA, the CDR3 is TGTGCCAGCTCTACTGGTATGAACACTGAAGCTTTCTTT. Protein product: CASSTGMNTEAFF.

About this clone itself: The same CDR3 also results from other DNA sequences found in this sample. The chain recombines TRBV7-9 with TRBJ1-2; weak D call: TRBD1 (6 bases). CDR1 and CDR2 (germline): SEHNR, FQNEAQ (reference sequence). V was trimmed by 3 bases and J by 8 bases, leaving 13 bases between them. This CDR3 spans 13 amino acids. CDR3 in amino acids: CASSLEGGRGYTF. The CDR3, as DNA: TGTGCCAGCAGCTTGGAAGGGGGTCGGGGCTACACCTTC.

V usage is TRBV28 and J usage is TRBJ2-7, with TRBD1 matching 8 bases. Germline CDR1 is MDHEN and CDR2 is SYDVKM. V lost 8 bases, J lost 2 bases, and 11 bases stayed unmatched. This CDR3 comprises 15 residues. CDR3 nucleotides: TGTGCCAGCTACGGACTTGCCAGGGGGCCCTACGAGCAGTACTTC. Translating it yields CASYGLARGPYEQYF.

V gene TRBV27 combines with J gene TRBJ2-7; D possibly corresponds to TRBD2 (6 bases). The V end lost 6 bases, the J end lost 2 bases, and 29 bases lay between the germline ends. The CDR3 is 19 amino acids. Looked up from germline, CDR1 is MNHEY and CDR2 is SMNVEV (reference sequence). The CDR3 coding sequence is TGTGCCAGCAGCACGGCCATAGGTCAAGCGATGGGAGGCACCTACGAGCAGTACTTC. This encodes CASSTAIGQAMGGTYEQYF.

The V and J genes are TRBV5-8 and TRBJ2-3; D remains ambiguous. Germline lookup yields CDR1 SGHTS and CDR2 YDEGEE. The V gene lost 6 bases and the J gene lost 1 base, with 12 bases spanning the gap. The CDR3 is 14 residues long. The CDR3 sequence: CASTRGAGTDTQYF. The CDR3 DNA reads as TGTGCCAGCACCCGCGGAGCTGGCACAGATACGCAGTATTTT.

The V and J genes are TRBV19 and TRBJ2-4; D is ambiguous. V lost 1 base to trimming and J lost 5 bases, with 12 bases between them. The CDR3 loop spans 15 amino acids. The germline gives CDR1 LNHDA, CDR2 SQIVND (reference sequence). The CDR3 nucleotides read TGTGCCAGTAGTATAGGCGGAAGGTTCGAAAACATTCAGTACTTC. This translates into CASSIGGRFENIQYF.

The chain carries TRBV6-6 and TRBJ1-1; 9 nucleotides match TRBD1. This CDR3 comprises 16 residues. CDR1 and CDR2 (germline): MNHNY, SVGAGI (reference sequence). The J segment lost 0 bases and the V segment lost 7 bases, leaving 9 bases of the junction unmatched. The CDR3 loop reads CASNTGQGPVNTEAFF. The CDR3 DNA is TGTGCCAGCAATACAGGACAGGGGCCAGTGAACACTGAAGCTTTCTTT.

CDR3 in amino acids: CANARPNTDTQYF. DNA of the CDR3: TGTGCCAACGCGAGGCCTAACACAGATACGCAGTATTTT. The chain employs TRBV2 and TRBJ2-3; D gene uncertain. Germline loops: CDR1 SNHLY, CDR2 FYNNEI. Trimming removed 10 bases at V and 2 bases at J, with 13 bases between. The CDR3 sequence is 13 residues long.

The chain recombines TRBV7-3 with TRBJ1-1, with D possibly TRBD1 on 5 matching bases. Trimming took off 4 bases at V and 2 bases at J, with 11 bases between the two ends. This CDR3 is built from 14 residues. Germline CDR1 and CDR2: SGHTA and FQGTGA. The CDR3 coding sequence is TGTGCCAGCAGCTCTGGGGGAGAAAACACTGAAGCTTTCTTT. This encodes CASSSGGENTEAFF. Complete variable domain (other parts from reference TRBV7-3 and TRBJ1-1): GAGVSQTPSNKVTEKGKYVELRCDPISGHTALYWYRQSLGQGPEFLIYFQGTGAADDSGLPNDRFFAVRPEGSVSTLKIQRTERGDSAVYLCASSSGGENTEAFFGQGTRLTVV.

The chain employs TRBV7-2 and TRBJ1-2; perhaps TRBD1 as D (6 bases). Looked up from germline, CDR1 is SGHTA and CDR2 is FQGNSA. CDR3 length: 16 amino acids. The germline V and J ends were trimmed by 1 base and 4 bases, with 16 bases remaining between them. As DNA, the CDR3 is TGTGCCAGCAGCTTAGTAGGGGGAGGGCAGTCCTATGGCTACACCTTC. It specifies CASSLVGGGQSYGYTF.

This clone was seen a handful of times. The chain couples TRBV3-1 (or the pseudogene TRBV3-2) to TRBJ2-7; possible D gene TRBD1, 6 bases. With 3 bases removed from V and 7 bases from J, the gap between germline ends came to 13 bases. The CDR3 runs to 13 residues. Germline CDR1 LGHDT, CDR2 YNNKEL (reference sequence). CDR3 sequence (DNA): TGTGCCAGCAGCCAGACAGGCCTGGAAGAGCAGTACTTC. As protein: CASSQTGLEEQYF.

This clone was observed a few times. This sample includes further DNA sequences coding for the same CDR3. The chain couples TRBV7-3 to TRBJ2-3, with 9 bases matching TRBD1. This CDR3 is built from 15 residues. Losses at the gene ends were 5 bases for V and 2 bases for J; bases not matched to a gene: 5. Germline V lookup: CDR1 SGHTA, CDR2 FQGTGA. CDR3 residues: CASSPGQGNTDTQYF. The CDR3, as DNA: TGTGCCAGCAGCCCCGGACAGGGGAACACAGATACGCAGTATTTT.